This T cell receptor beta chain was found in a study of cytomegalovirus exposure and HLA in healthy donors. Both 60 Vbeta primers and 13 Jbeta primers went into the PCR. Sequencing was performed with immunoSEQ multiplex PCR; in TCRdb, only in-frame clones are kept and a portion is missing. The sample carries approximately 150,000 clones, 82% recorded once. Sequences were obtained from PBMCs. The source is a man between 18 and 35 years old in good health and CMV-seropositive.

CDR3 amino acids: CASSGPRGVWTF. CDR3 nucleotide sequence: TGCGCCAGCAGCGGACCTCGGGGGGTCTGGACCTTC. The V call is TRBV5-1, the J call TRBJ1-2; TRBD1 is a possible D gene (5 bases). V lost 4 bases and J lost 14, with 18 bases in between. CDR3 length equals 12 residues. The germline CDR1 and CDR2 sequences are SGHRS and YFSETQ.